This TCR beta chain was obtained from a study of identical twins. The germline V gene encodes CDR1 MNHEY and CDR2 SVGAGI. This CDR3 comprises 16 residues. The J segment lost 7 bases and the V segment lost 0 bases, leaving 9 bases of the junction unmatched. As concerns this clonotype: Its target is unknown.

General study results and limits: Models underestimated how often monozygotic twins shared out-of-frame TCR alpha. Carriage of fewer insertions was seen in abundant cord blood beta clonotypes, whereas memory repertoires showed none.

With no exceptions, donors were healthy Caucasians. Carrying unique molecular identifiers, the cDNA also gained a universal primer site through template switching. TCRdb processed the 5' RACE reads anew with MiXCR; each CDR3 protein has one entry. The table lists about 660,000 distinct CDR3 sequences, over 8.5% of them singletons. These data are also associated with another study on yellow fever vaccine responses in identical twins.

The specimen sequenced was PBMCs. V gene TRBV6-5 combines with J gene TRBJ2-5; 9 bases fit TRBD1. The receptor comes from a woman aged 18-29 years in good health. The CDR3 bases are TGTGCCAGCAGTTACTCGGAGACAGGGGGGCTATGGACCCAGTACTTC. This encodes CASSYSETGGLWTQYF.